A single sample gave rise to the 7 T cell receptor beta chains below, sequenced in a study of response to subunit inactivated influenza vaccine. TCRdb reprocessed the RT-PCR reads with MiXCR, giving one entry per CDR3 protein. The table has fewer than 400,000 distinct CDR3 sequences, 21% seen once; the top ten hold more than 8.5%. Source: PBMCs from blood, taken approximately 20 months after vaccination. These receptors were collected from a man between 50 and 70 years old who received an inactivated influenza vaccine.

As regards this clonotype: An end of the junction does not agree with germline; a read error may underlie this. The V and J genes are TRBV6-5 and TRBJ1-2; D is unclear. The CDR3 loop spans 16 amino acids. Germline CDR1 MNHEY, CDR2 SVGAGI. The DNA for the CDR3 is TGTGCCAGCAGTTACTCCCCCCAAACAAGTAACTATGGCGACACCTTC. Encoded protein: CASSYSPQTSNYGDTF.

This clonotype was seen a few times. The V gene is TRBV7-2, the J gene TRBJ2-3; 11 positions match TRBD2. The germline CDR1 and CDR2 sequences are SGHTA and FQGNSA. This CDR3 has 16 residues. Trimming at V came to 5 bases and at J to 2 bases, leaving 6 bases not matched to a gene. The CDR3 is CASSTTSGVTTDTQYF. The CDR3 region has the DNA TGTGCCAGCAGCACGACTAGCGGGGTCACCACAGATACGCAGTATTTT.

The rearrangement uses TRBV2 and TRBJ1-6, with D unresolved. The length of the CDR3 is 15 residues. The V gene lost 5 bases and the J gene lost 5 bases, with 13 bases spanning the gap. Germline lookup yields CDR1 SNHLY and CDR2 FYNNEI. The CDR3 is CASSRSRGHNSPLHF. The DNA for the CDR3 is TGTGCCAGCAGTAGGTCACGCGGCCATAATTCACCCCTCCACTTT. The full variable domain, rest sourced from reference TRBV2 and TRBJ1-6, is EPEVTQTPSHQVTQMGQEVILRCVPISNHLYFYWYRQILGQKVEFLVSFYNNEISEKSEIFDDQFSVERPDGSNFTLKIRSTKLEDSAMYFCASSRSRGHNSPLHFGNGTRLTVT.

This clonotype was seen at least ten times. This chain connects TRBV28 to TRBJ2-1; D not resolved. V was pared by 3 bases and J by 8 bases, with 14 bases between. CDR1 is MDHEN, CDR2 SYDVKM, per germline. There are 14 residues in the CDR3. CDR3 DNA: TGTGCCAGCAGTTTGAGCCAGCTGGGTCATGAGCAGTTCTTC. Amino acids: CASSLSQLGHEQFF.

The chain couples TRBV13 to TRBJ1-1, with a possible D match to TRBD1 (5 bases). The germline CDR1 and CDR2 sequences are PRHDT and FYEKMQ (reference sequence). V shed 3 bases and J shed 1 base, with 9 bases lying between them. This CDR3 has 14 amino acids. CDR3 in DNA: TGTGCCAGCAGCTTCGGAGGGGCGAACACTGAAGCTTTCTTT. This gives the protein CASSFGGANTEAFF.

The gene calls are TRBV29-1 and TRBJ1-2, with D uncertain. Deletions cut 2 bases from V and 3 bases from J, with 13 bases between. Germline CDR1 reads SQVTM; CDR2 reads ANQGSEA. The CDR3 is 14 amino acids. CDR3 in DNA: TGCAGCGTTGAAAAGCCAGCCCAAGACTATGGCTACACCTTC. The encoded protein is CSVEKPAQDYGYTF.

A remark on this clonotype: A much larger clonotype is one base distant, so this may be a read error. The gene calls are TRBV5-6 and TRBJ1-5; no clear D. The CDR3 covers 15 residues. CDR1 and CDR2 (germline): SGHDT, YYEEEE. In DNA, the CDR3 is TGTGCCAGCAGCTTGGGGGGAACAGCCAATCAGCCCCAGCAATTT. Translated: CASSLGGTANQPQQF.